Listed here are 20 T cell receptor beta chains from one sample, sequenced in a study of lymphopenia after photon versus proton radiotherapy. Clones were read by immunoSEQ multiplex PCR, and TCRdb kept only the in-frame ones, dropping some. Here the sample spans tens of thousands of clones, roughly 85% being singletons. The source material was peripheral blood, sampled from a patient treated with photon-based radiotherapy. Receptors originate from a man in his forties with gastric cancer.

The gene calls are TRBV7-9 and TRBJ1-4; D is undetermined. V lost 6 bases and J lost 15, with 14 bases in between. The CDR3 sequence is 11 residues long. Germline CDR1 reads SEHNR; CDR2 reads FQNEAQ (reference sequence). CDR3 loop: CASRLSSDMFF. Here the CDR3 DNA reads TGTGCCAGCAGGTTGTCGAGTGACATGTTTTTT.

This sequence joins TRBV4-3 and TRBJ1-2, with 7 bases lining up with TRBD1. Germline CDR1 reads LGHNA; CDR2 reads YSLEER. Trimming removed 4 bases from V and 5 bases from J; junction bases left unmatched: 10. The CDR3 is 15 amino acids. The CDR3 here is CASSPRGTGEYGYTF. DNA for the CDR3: TGCGCCAGCAGCCCGCGGGGAACAGGGGAGTATGGCTACACCTTC.

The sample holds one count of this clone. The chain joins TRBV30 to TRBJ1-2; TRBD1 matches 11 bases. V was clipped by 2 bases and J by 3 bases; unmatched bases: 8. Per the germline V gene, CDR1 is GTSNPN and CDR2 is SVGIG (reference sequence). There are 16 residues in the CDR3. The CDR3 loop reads CAWSRGQGALDYGYTF. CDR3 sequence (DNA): TGTGCCTGGAGTCGAGGACAGGGGGCGCTTGACTATGGCTACACCTTC.

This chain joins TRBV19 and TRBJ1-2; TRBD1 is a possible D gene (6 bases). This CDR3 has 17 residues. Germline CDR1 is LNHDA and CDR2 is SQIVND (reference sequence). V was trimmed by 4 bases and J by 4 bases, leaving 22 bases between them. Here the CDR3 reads CASSTGTGSYSIYGYTF. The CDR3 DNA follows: TGTGCCAGTAGTACAGGCACAGGGAGTTACTCAATCTATGGCTACACCTTC.

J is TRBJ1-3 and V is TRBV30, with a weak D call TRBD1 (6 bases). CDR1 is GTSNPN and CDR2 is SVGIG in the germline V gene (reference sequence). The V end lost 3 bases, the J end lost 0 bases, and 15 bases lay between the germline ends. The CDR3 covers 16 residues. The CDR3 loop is CAWRGWGALSGNTIYF. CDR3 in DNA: TGTGCCTGGAGGGGATGGGGGGCGCTCTCTGGAAACACCATATATTTT.

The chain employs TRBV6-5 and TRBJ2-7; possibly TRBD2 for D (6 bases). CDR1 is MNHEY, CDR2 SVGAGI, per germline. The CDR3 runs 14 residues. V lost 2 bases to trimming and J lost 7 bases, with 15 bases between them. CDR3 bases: TGTGCCAGCAGTTACGCCCACGGGAGCGATGAGCAGTACTTC. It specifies CASSYAHGSDEQYF.

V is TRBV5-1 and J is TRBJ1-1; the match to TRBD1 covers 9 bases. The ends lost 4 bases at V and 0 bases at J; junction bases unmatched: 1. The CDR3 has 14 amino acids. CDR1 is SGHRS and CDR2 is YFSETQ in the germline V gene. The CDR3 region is CASSGQGMNTEAFF. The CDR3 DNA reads TGCGCCAGCAGCGGACAGGGGATGAACACTGAAGCTTTCTTT.

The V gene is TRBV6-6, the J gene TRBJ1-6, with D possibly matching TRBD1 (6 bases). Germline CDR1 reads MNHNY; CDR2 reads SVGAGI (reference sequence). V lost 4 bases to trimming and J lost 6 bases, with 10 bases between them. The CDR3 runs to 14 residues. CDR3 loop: CASSSRGGNSPLHF. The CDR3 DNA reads TGTGCCAGCAGTTCCAGGGGTGGTAATTCACCCCTCCACTTT.

The CDR3 spells CASSLGPRKQYF. The CDR3 DNA reads as TGTGCCAGCAGTTTAGGGCCGAGAAAGCAGTATTTT. The chain combines TRBV28 with TRBJ2-3; D uncertain. Trimming cost V 2 bases and J 11 bases, with 11 bases left between them. In germline, CDR1 is MDHEN, CDR2 SYDVKM. This CDR3 contains 12 residues.

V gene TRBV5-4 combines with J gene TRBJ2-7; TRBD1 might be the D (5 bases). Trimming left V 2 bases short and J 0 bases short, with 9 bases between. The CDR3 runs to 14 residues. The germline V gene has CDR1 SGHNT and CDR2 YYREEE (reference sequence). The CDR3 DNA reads TGTGCCAGCAGCTTTCAGGGCAGCTCCTACGAGCAGTACTTC. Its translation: CASSFQGSSYEQYF. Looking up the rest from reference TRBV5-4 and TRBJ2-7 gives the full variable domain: ETGVTQSPTHLIKTRGQQVTLRCSSQSGHNTVSWYQQALGQGPQFIFQYYREEENGRGNFPPRFSGLQFPNYSSELNVNALELDDSALYLCASSFQGSSYEQYFGPGTRLTVT.

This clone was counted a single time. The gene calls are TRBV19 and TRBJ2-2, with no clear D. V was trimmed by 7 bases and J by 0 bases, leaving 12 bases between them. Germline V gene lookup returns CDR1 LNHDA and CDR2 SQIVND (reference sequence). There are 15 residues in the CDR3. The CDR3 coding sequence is TGTGCCAGTACCATCGGCCCCCCGAACACCGGGGAGCTGTTTTTT. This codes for CASTIGPPNTGELFF.

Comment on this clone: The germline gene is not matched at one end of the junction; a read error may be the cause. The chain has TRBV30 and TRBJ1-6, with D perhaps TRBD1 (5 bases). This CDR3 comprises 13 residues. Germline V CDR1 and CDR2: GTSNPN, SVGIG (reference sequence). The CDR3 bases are TGTGCCCGGAGGGGCGAGCCCGAATCACCCCTCCACTTT. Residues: CARRGEPESPLHF.

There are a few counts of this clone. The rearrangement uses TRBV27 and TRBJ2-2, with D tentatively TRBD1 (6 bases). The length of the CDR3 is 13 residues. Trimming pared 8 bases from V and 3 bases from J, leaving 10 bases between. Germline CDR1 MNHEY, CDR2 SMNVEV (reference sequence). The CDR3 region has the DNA TGTGCCAGCGGTCAGGGGTACACCGGGGAGCTGTTTTTT. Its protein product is CASGQGYTGELFF.

CDR3 DNA: TGTGCCAGTAGTAGGGTCAGAAAGAACACTGAAGCTTTCTTT. Translating gives CASSRVRKNTEAFF. The chain links TRBV19 to TRBJ1-1; D uncertain. The CDR3 sequence is 14 residues long. Trimming took 4 bases from V and 1 from J, leaving 10 bases between them. Germline V CDR1 and CDR2: LNHDA, SQIVND (reference sequence).

CDR3 protein: CAWTKGPRTEAFF. CDR3 DNA sequence: TGTGCCTGGACTAAGGGGCCAAGAACTGAAGCTTTCTTT. This chain joins TRBV30 and TRBJ1-1; weak D call: TRBD1 (5 bases). V dropped 4 bases and J dropped 5 bases, with 14 bases sitting between them. Germline-derived CDR1 and CDR2 are GTSNPN and SVGIG (reference sequence). The CDR3 is 13 residues long.

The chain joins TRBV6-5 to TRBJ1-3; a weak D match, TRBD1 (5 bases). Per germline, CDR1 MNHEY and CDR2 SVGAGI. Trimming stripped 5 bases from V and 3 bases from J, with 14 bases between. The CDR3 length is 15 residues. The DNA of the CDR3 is TGTGCCAGCAGTCCCGGGGGGAACGATGGAAACACCATATATTTT. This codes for CASSPGGNDGNTIYF.

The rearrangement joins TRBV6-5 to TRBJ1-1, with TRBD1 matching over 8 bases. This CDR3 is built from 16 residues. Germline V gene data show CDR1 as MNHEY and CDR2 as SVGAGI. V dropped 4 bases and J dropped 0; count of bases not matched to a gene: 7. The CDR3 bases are TGTGCCAGCAGTTCCTACAGGGGGGGCATGAACACTGAAGCTTTCTTT. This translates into CASSSYRGGMNTEAFF.

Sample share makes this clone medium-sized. The CDR3: CAWRRTGTTGELFF. CDR3 nucleotide sequence: TGTGCCTGGAGGCGGACAGGGACCACCGGGGAGCTGTTTTTT. V gene TRBV30 combines with J gene TRBJ2-2, with 8 bases that match TRBD1. The CDR3 spans 14 residues. With 3 bases clipped from V and 4 bases from J, the junction kept 4 bases outside the gene matches. Germline CDR1 is GTSNPN and CDR2 is SVGIG (reference sequence).

The CDR3 reads CASSLDSSYEQYF. CDR3 bases: TGTGCCAGCAGCCTCGACAGCTCCTACGAGCAGTACTTC. The chain is built from TRBV7-9 and TRBJ2-7; possibly TRBD1 for D (5 bases). The CDR3 is 13 amino acids. Trimming took off 5 bases at V and 0 bases at J, with 8 bases between the two ends. Germline V gene sequence: CDR1 SEHNR, CDR2 FQNEAQ (reference sequence).

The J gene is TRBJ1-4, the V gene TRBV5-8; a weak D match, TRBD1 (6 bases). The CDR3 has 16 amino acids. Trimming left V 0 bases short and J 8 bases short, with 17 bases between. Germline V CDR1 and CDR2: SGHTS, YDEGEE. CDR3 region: CASSLGVPTTGEKLFF. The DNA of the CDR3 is TGTGCCAGCAGCTTGGGTGTCCCCACAACAGGGGAAAAACTGTTTTTT.